A selection of T cell receptor beta chains follows, all from one sample in a study of ipilimumab plus nivolumab after autologous stem cell transplantation. Method: immunoSEQ multiplex PCR; TCRdb's copy keeps in-frame clones and lacks some. This sample has just over 40,000 clones, with almost 95% found just once. Here the sequenced sample was PBMCs, taken in a trial of ipilimumab plus nivolumab as post-transplant consolidation. All receptors derive from a male donor with multiple myeloma. The CDR3 runs from the conserved cysteine through the conserved F or W. The D gene is left open where the match is weak. Rows may omit the clone size; those that give it use once, few, many or a size class.

D	size	V	J	DNA	CDR3
.	.	TRBV9	TRBJ1-5	TGTGCCAGCAGCGAACAGGGAAGCAATCAGCCCCAGCATTTT	CASSEQGSNQPQHF
.	.	TRBV14	TRBJ2-7	TGTGCCAGCAGCCTTCTCGGGACGAGGGACGAGCAGTACTTC	CASSLLGTRDEQYF
.	.	TRBV5-1	TRBJ2-7	TGCGCCAGCAGCTTGTGGGCTCACGAGCAGTACTTC	CASSLWAHEQYF
TRBD1	few	TRBV19	TRBJ1-1	TGTGCCAGTAACCCTCGGCAGGGGGCGAGAACTGAAGCTTTCTTT	CASNPRQGARTEAFF
.	.	TRBV19	TRBJ2-1	TGTGCCAGTAGTATAGGAGGAAACTACAATGAGCAGTTCTTC	CASSIGGNYNEQFF
TRBD2	.	TRBV27	TRBJ2-7	TGTGCCAGCAGTACCCCAGGGACTAGCAGGAGCGAGCAGTACTTC	CASSTPGTSRSEQYF
.	.	TRBV27	TRBJ2-2	TGTGCCACGAACCGAGGGAGGAACACCGGGGAGCTGTTTTTT	CATNRGRNTGELFF
.	once	TRBV6-5	TRBJ2-1	TGTGCCAGCAGTTACTTAACCGGGAATGAGCAGTTCTTC	CASSYLTGNEQFF
TRBD2	.	TRBV11-2	TRBJ2-2	TGTGCCAGCAGCTTTAGCGGGAGTAATACCGGGGAGCTGTTTTTT	CASSFSGSNTGELFF
TRBD1	.	TRBV25-1	TRBJ1-1	TGTGCCAGCAGTGTCTCGGGACAGGGAGCTGAAGCTTTCTTT	CASSVSGQGAEAFF
.	.	TRBV10-3	TRBJ2-1	TGTGCCATGAAAGGAGGGCGTTCCTACAATGAGCAGTTCTTC	CAMKGGRSYNEQFF
.	.	TRBV7-2	TRBJ2-1	TGTGCCAGCAGCCTGGGGCAGGGCTGGGATGAGCAGTTCTTC	CASSLGQGWDEQFF
.	.	TRBV19	TRBJ1-1	TGTGCCAGTAGTATCTACAGGGCCACTGAAGCTTTCTTT	CASSIYRATEAFF
TRBD2	.	TRBV5-1	TRBJ2-1	TGCGCCAGCAGAGGGACGGGGGGGCCGAATGAGCAGTTCTTC	CASRGTGGPNEQFF
TRBD2	.	TRBV10-3	TRBJ2-1	TGTGCCATCGGGTCGGGAGCGGGGGGCTACAATGAGCAGTTCTTC	CAIGSGAGGYNEQFF
.	.	TRBV13	TRBJ2-7	TGTGCCAGCAGCTTAGATTTGGGGCTGGAGTCCTACGAGCAGTACTTC	CASSLDLGLESYEQYF
.	.	TRBV9	TRBJ1-4	TGTGCCAGCAGCGCAGGGAAGGGAGCGTCGGCTAATGAAAAACTGTTTTTT	CASSAGKGASANEKLFF